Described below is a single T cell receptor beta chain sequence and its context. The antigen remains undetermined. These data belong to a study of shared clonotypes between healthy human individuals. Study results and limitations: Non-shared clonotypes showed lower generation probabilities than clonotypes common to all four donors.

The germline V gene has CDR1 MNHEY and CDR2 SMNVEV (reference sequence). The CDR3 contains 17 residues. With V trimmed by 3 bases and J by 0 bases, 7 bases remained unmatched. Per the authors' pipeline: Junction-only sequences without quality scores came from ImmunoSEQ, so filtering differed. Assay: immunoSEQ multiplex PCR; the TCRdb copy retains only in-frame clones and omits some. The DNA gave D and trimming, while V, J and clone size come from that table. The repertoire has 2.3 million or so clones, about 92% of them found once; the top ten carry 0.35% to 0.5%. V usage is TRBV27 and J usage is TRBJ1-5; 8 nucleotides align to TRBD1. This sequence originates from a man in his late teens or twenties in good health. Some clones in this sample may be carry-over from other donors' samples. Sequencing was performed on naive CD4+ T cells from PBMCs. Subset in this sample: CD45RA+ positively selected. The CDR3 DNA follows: TGTGCCAGCAGTTTTGTGGGGACAGGCTATAGCAATCAGCCCCAGCATTTT. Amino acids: CASSFVGTGYSNQPQHF.